The sequence of this TCR beta chain was determined in a study of identical twins. Broader study findings: Modeled out-of-frame TCR alpha sharing in monozygotic twins fell below observed levels. The study reached conclusions through statistical analysis that was cross-sectional, not following the same donors.

TCRdb re-called the 5' RACE reads with MiXCR, one entry per CDR3 protein. The sample shows about 690,000 distinct CDR3 sequences, 6.1% of them seen only once. V lost 0 bases and J lost 4; bases outside the gene matches: 5. The CDR3 has 16 amino acids. CDR1 MNHEY and CDR2 SVGAGI come from the germline V gene. This clonotype came up many times. Its antigen is not known. Input material: naive T cells sorted from blood. This TCR was recovered from a man between 18 and 29 years old in good health. The chain links TRBV6-5 to TRBJ2-1, with 8 bases matching TRBD2. For the CDR3, the DNA is TGTGCCAGCAGTTACTCACTAGCGGTACCTTACAATGAGCAGTTCTTC. It yields the protein CASSYSLAVPYNEQFF.